This T cell receptor (beta chain) was identified during a study of CD8+CD57+ T cells in acquired aplastic anemia. As for the study in general: The study obtained an average of around 3.1 ug of DNA from sorted CD4+ and CD8+ cells. Among healthy donors, CD4+ cells averaged about 11 million reads. Study conclusions and caveats: Significance was not reached for CD8+ Simpson's diversity between patients and controls.

The CDR3 contains 15 residues. Germline values: CDR1 SGHAT, CDR2 FQDESV (reference sequence). Genomic DNA templated the TCR beta VDJ and CDR3 profiling. Using its own MiXCR run on the reads, TCRdb lists one record per CDR3 protein. The sample yields about 220,000 distinct CDR3 sequences, approximately 35% seen once. A remark on this clonotype: The antigen is unknown. Compared with germline, one end of the junction differs, possibly owing to a read error.

This receptor was taken from a human donor in good health, serving as a control. Input material: sorted CD4+, CD8+, or CD8+CD57+ T cells (not recorded which) from PBMCs. V and J are TRBV11-1 and TRBJ2-1; D gene ambiguous. Here the CDR3 reads CASSLMSGRNNEQFF. In nucleotides, the CDR3 is TGTGCCAGCAGCTTAATGTCGGGCAGAAACAATGAGCAGTTCTTT.